This record covers a single T cell receptor (beta chain). This sample is drawn from a study of blood T cell repertoires in COVID-19. At the level of the study: Sites across the United States, Italy and Spain contributed samples from acute and convalescent COVID-19. In each case, the material was cDNA or gDNA derived from T cells, B-cell-depleted T cells, or PBMCs.

How the authors handled the data: Estimation of nucleated cell counts relied on the amplification of reference gene primers. Profiled with immunoSEQ multiplex PCR; TCRdb holds only in-frame clones, not every one. The V and J calls and clone size come from that table; D and trimming were worked out from the DNA. The repertoire consists of approximately 75,000 clones, with approximately 80% occurring once and the leading ten covering 20% to 25%. The germline V gene has CDR1 SGHRS and CDR2 YFSETQ. The CDR3 length is 13 residues. With 0 bases removed from V and 4 bases from J, the gap between germline ends came to 7 bases.

The J gene is TRBJ1-2, the V gene TRBV5-1; D is undetermined. The source is a woman between 50 and 59 years old with acute or convalescent COVID-19. The sequencing sample was made of peripheral blood. CDR3 bases: TGCGCCAGCAGCTTGGCAGGCCTCTATGGCTACACCTTC. Translated, it gives CASSLAGLYGYTF.